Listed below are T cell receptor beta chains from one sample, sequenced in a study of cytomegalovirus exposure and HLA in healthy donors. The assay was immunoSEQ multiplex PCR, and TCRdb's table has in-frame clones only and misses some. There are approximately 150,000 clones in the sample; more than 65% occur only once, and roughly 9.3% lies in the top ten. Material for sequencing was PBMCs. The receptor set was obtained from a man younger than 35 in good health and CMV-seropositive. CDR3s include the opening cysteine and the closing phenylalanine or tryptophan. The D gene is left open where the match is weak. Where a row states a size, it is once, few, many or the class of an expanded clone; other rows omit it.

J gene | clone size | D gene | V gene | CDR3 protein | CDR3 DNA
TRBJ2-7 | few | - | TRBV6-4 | CASTAGEWGGISSYEQYF | TGTGCCAGCACCGCAGGGGAGTGGGGGGGTATTTCCAGCTACGAGCAGTACTTC
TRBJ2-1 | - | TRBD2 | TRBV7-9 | CASSPGPRDYSNEQFF | TGTGCCAGCAGCCCGGGCCCGCGGGACTATAGCAATGAGCAGTTCTTC
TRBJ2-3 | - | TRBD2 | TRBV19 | CASSGGLAGGPGTDTQYF | TGTGCCAGTAGTGGGGGACTAGCGGGAGGGCCTGGCACAGATACGCAGTATTTT
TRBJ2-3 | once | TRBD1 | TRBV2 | CAIQGATDTQYF | TGTGCCATACAGGGGGCAACAGATACGCAGTATTTT
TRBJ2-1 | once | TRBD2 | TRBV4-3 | CASSSRLADPSYNEQFF | TGCGCCAGCAGCAGTCGACTAGCGGATCCATCTTACAATGAGCAGTTCTTC
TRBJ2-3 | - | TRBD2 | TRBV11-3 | CASSLVAGVSDTQYF | TGTGCCAGCAGCTTAGTAGCGGGAGTTTCAGATACGCAGTATTTT
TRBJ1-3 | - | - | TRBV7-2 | CASSAAGRMTGNTIYF | TGTGCCAGCAGCGCAGCAGGGCGGATGACTGGAAACACCATATATTTT
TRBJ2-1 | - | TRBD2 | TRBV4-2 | CASSQDPFVFPSGSSYNEQFF | TGTGCCAGCAGCCAAGATCCCTTTGTTTTTCCTAGCGGCAGCTCCTACAATGAGCAGTTCTTC
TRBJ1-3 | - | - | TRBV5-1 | CASSLALGEVAGNTIYF | TGCGCCAGCAGCTTGGCATTAGGGGAGGTTGCTGGAAACACCATATATTTT
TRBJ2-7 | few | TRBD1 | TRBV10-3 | CAISESRGNPYEQYF | TGTGCCATCAGTGAGTCCAGGGGGAATCCCTACGAGCAGTACTTC
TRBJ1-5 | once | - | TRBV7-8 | CASSLHQGPSQAQHF | TGTGCCAGCAGCTTACACCAGGGGCCTTCTCAGGCCCAGCATTTT
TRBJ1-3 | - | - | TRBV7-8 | CASSPLNQEAGNTIYF | TGTGCCAGCAGCCCCCTTAACCAGGAAGCTGGAAACACCATATATTTT
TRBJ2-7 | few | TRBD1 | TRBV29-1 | CSVGGRGHEQYF | TGCAGCGTGGGGGGCAGGGGGCACGAGCAGTACTTC
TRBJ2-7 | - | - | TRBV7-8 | CASIPLAGSLEQYF | TGTGCCAGCATCCCCCTGGCGGGGTCCTTGGAGCAGTACTTC
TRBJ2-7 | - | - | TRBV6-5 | CATSQNPTSSVQYF | TGTGCCACGTCCCAGAACCCGACTAGTTCGGTGCAGTACTTC
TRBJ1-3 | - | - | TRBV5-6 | CASSLSNSGNTIYF | TGTGCCAGCAGCCTAAGTAACTCTGGAAACACCATATATTTT
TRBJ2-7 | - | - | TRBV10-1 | CASSDYSSYEQYF | TGCGCCAGCAGTGACTACTCCTCCTACGAGCAGTACTTC
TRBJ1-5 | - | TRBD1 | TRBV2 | CASTPGGINQPQHF | TGTGCCAGCACCCCAGGGGGGATCAATCAGCCCCAGCATTTT
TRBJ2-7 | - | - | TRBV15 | CATSPSTARGNPYEQYF | TGTGCCACCAGCCCTTCTACGGCCCGGGGGAACCCCTACGAGCAGTACTTC
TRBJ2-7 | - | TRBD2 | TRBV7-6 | CASSLRGGPSYEQYF | TGTGCCAGCAGCTTACGGGGGGGTCCTTCCTACGAGCAGTACTTC
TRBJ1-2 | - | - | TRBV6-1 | CASSDQGLIGGGYTF | TGTGCCAGCAGTGACCAGGGCCTGATTGGCGGTGGCTACACCTTC
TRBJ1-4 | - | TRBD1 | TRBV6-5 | CASSVTGENEKLFF | TGTGCCAGCAGTGTAACAGGGGAGAATGAAAAACTGTTTTTT